The sequence of this TCR beta chain was determined in a study of T-cell reconstitution after alpha-beta-depleted transplantation in children. Notes on the study in general: Some patients showed high day-60 TCRbeta diversity, which derived from surviving recipient T cells and thymic progenitors. T-cell numbers and diversity, one year after transplant, stemmed largely from T cells that were newly produced. Several hundred expanded graft clones reportedly gave rise to the alpha-beta T cells present about two months after transplant.

The CDR3 is 13 residues long. Germline CDR1 reads SGHTA; CDR2 reads FQGNSA. Trimming removed 2 bases from V and 8 bases from J, with 12 bases in between. This clonotype has more than one count but fewer than ten. The target antigen is unknown. Preparing the TCRbeta library involved the use of unique molecular identifiers. Each CDR3 protein gets one entry after TCRdb re-called the PCR reads with MiXCR. The table records fewer than 750,000 distinct CDR3 sequences, 25% to 30% of them present only once. The chain carries TRBV7-2 and TRBJ1-2; the D is unclear. The material was PBMCs, obtained before TCRalphabeta/CD19-depleted stem cell transplant. The receptor's source is a boy under two years old with Wiskott-Aldrich syndrome, due to receive a stem cell transplant. CDR3 in DNA: TGTGCCAGCAGCTTAATTTTAGGAGAGGGCTACACCTTC. Its translation: CASSLILGEGYTF.